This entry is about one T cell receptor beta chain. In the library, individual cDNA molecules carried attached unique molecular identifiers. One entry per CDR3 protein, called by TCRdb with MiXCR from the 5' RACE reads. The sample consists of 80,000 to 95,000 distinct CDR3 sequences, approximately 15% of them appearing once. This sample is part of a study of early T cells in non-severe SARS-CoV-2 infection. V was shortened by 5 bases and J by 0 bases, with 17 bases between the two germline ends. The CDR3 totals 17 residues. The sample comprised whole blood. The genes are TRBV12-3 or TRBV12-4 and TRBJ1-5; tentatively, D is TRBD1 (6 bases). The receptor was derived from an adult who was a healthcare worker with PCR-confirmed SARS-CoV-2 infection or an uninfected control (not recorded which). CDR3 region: CASSEHREIASNQPQHF. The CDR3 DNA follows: TGTGCCAGCAGTGAACACAGGGAGATTGCTAGCAATCAGCCCCAGCATTTT.